The TCR beta chain under discussion was sequenced for a study of blood T cell repertoires in COVID-19. Whole-study context: Samples taken during acute and convalescent COVID-19 were collected in the United States, Italy and Spain. From T cells, B-cell-depleted T cells, or PBMCs came the material, which was cDNA or gDNA.

In the study's own analysis: By means of reference gene primer amplification, nucleated cell counts were estimated. Method: immunoSEQ multiplex PCR; TCRdb's copy keeps in-frame clones and lacks some. That table furnishes V, J and clone size, whereas the DNA furnished D and trimming. The sample lists some 65,000 clones; around 88% were seen once. The CDR3 extends over 14 amino acids. The germline gives CDR1 SEHNR, CDR2 FQNEAQ (reference sequence). Trimming pared 2 bases from V and 3 bases from J, leaving 11 bases between. Sequenced: peripheral blood. The chain links TRBV7-9 to TRBJ2-7; no clear D gene. This TCR was sampled from a man aged 40-50 years with COVID-19, enrolled during active disease. DNA of the CDR3: TGTGCCAGCAGCTTAAATGCAGGATACTACGAGCAGTACTTC. Encoded protein: CASSLNAGYYEQYF. The full variable domain, completed using reference TRBV7-9 and TRBJ2-7, is DTGVSQNPRHKITKRGQNVTFRCDPISEHNRLYWYRQTLGQGPEFLTYFQNEAQLEKSRLLSDRFSAERPKGSFSTLEIQRTEQGDSAMYLCASSLNAGYYEQYFGPGTRLTVT.